Listed here are 3 T cell receptor beta chains from one sample, sequenced in a study of T cells in Graves' hyperthyroidism and ophthalmopathy. RNA transcripts yielded amplified TCR beta CDR3 regions. In the first-round RT-PCR of the TCR CDR3, the HTBI primer set was used. From the multiplex PCR reads, TCRdb called clonotypes with MiXCR, one entry per CDR3 protein. The sample has about 710,000 distinct CDR3 sequences; over 15% are singletons. Sequenced: blood. The receptors shown here come from a man aged 18 to 29 with Graves' hyperthyroidism.

This rearrangement joins TRBV11-2 to TRBJ2-2, with 9 bases lining up with TRBD2. With 8 bases clipped from V and 4 bases from J, the junction kept 11 bases outside the gene matches. Germline values: CDR1 SGHAT, CDR2 FQNNGV. The CDR3 loop spans 16 amino acids. CDR3 amino acids: CASASGSGRGTGELFF. CDR3 nucleotides: TGTGCCAGCGCATCTGGTAGCGGGAGAGGCACCGGGGAGCTGTTTTTT.

This clonotype appeared many times. V gene TRBV7-3 combines with J gene TRBJ2-1, with 8 positions matching TRBD2. Germline CDR1 SGHTA, CDR2 FQGTGA. The CDR3 spans 16 residues. The V and J ends lost 8 bases and 3 bases, in that order; junction bases with no gene match: 12. CDR3 residues: CASSPRQTSGYNEQFF. CDR3 bases: TGTGCCAGCTCCCCCCGCCAAACTAGCGGCTACAATGAGCAGTTCTTC.

The chain has TRBV29-1 and TRBJ1-2; no clear D. This CDR3 has 13 amino acids. CDR1 SQVTM and CDR2 ANQGSEA come from the germline V gene. Trimming took 3 bases from V and 2 from J, leaving 10 bases between them. In nucleotides, the CDR3 is TGCAGCGTTGAGGAGGCAGTGAACTATGGCTACACCTTC. This codes for CSVEEAVNYGYTF.